This T cell receptor (beta chain) is drawn from a study of T cell repertoires in cytomegalovirus infection (dated by TCRdb to between 2018 and 2021). As for the study more broadly: Alongside well-studied HLA-B-restricted epitopes, the peptide stimulations were aimed at recently identified HLA-C-restricted CMV epitopes, whose presentation resists viral immunomodulation. Donor HLA type was relevant to the analysis, because carriage of CMV infection together with the matching HLA type was indicated by public TCR beta signatures.

Sequenced on an Illumina HiSeq 1500. TCRdb passed the public sequencing reads through fastp at Q25 and MiXCR, retaining productive beta sequences. For every CDR3 protein sequence, its rows merge into one entry that carries the most common genes and DNA. Across this sample there are about 280,000 distinct CDR3 sequences, with around 20% seen only once. The ten largest clones represent about 20% of the sample. Per the germline V gene, SGHVS is the CDR1 and FQNEAQ is the CDR2. Relative to germline, V is 5 bases shorter and J is 4 bases shorter, with 14 bases between their ends. The CDR3 holds 14 amino acids from the cysteine to the phenylalanine. Left in the record is the CDR3 DNA by itself, 42 bases read in frame from the first base. Broader findings and caveats from the paper: The ex vivo response was dominated by HLA-C-restricted CMV-specific TCR beta clonotypes, and the single most frequent clonotype in two of eight donors was supplied by these HLA-C-restricted clonotypes. In both this cohort and an independent approximately 350-donor cohort, the cumulative frequency of public TCR beta family members distinguished carriers of CMV infection plus the relevant HLA type.

The sample's treatment or condition label is to be understood as: in vitro stimulation with specific CMV peptide epitopes to enrich CMV-specific T cells. This clonotype was counted ten times or more. The antigen this receptor binds is unknown. Per-nucleotide qualities are absent, and no much larger clonotype sits a single base away. The specimen comprised cultured PBMCs, sampled from culture after CMV antigen stimulation. The clonotype comes from a human donor in good health (CMV status not recorded). Some clones in this sample may be carry-over from other donors' samples. Here the chain combines TRBV7-8 and TRBJ2-5; TRBD1 is a possible D gene, resting on 6 matching bases. CDR3 protein: CASSVGRGRETQYF. The nucleotides read TGTGCCAGCAGCGTTGGCAGGGGAAGAGAGACCCAGTACTTC.